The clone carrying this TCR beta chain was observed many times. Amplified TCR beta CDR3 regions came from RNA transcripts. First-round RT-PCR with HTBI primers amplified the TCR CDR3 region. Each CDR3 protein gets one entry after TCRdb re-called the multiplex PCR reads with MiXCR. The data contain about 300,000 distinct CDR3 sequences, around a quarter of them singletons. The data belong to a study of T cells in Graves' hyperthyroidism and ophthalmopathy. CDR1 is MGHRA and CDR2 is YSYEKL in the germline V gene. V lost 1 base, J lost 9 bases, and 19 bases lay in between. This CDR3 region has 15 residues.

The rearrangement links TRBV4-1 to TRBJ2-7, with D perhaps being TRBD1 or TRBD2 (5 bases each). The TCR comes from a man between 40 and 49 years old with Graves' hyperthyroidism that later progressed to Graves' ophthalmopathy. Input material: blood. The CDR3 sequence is CASSQGDRAGRGQYF. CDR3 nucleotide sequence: TGCGCCAGCAGCCAAGGGGACCGAGCCGGTAGAGGGCAGTACTTC.